The TCR beta chain under discussion was sequenced for a study of CD4+ T cells in melanoma. Study-wide results and caveats: A reported correlation linked neoantigen-specific CD4+ T cells to CD8+, macrophage and B cell function. Neoantigen-specific CD4+ T cells in melanoma reportedly had diverse differentiation states.

This CDR3 region has 16 residues. V was trimmed by 5 bases and J by 6 bases, leaving 21 bases between them. Per germline, CDR1 LNHDA and CDR2 SQIVND (reference sequence). Concerning this clone: Its specificity is unknown.

TCRdb's copy holds only in-frame clones and misses some; the assay was immunoSEQ multiplex PCR. The data contain about 140,000 clones, about nine tenths of them singletons. The sequence came from a human donor with melanoma. J is TRBJ2-3 and V is TRBV19; a weak D match, TRBD2 (6 bases). The CDR3 region is CASSEETGVRTDTQYF. The CDR3 DNA is TGTGCCAGTAGTGAGGAGACGGGGGTAAGGACCGATACGCAGTATTTT.